The rows below give T cell receptor beta chains drawn from one sample of a study of T cells in Graves' hyperthyroidism and ophthalmopathy. TCRdb re-analysed the multiplex PCR reads in MiXCR, keeping a single row per CDR3 protein. Here the sample spans 300,000 to 450,000 distinct CDR3 sequences, about 15% being singletons. The sample taken for sequencing was blood. The receptors stem from a woman aged 55-69 years with Graves' hyperthyroidism. Both conserved end residues are part of each CDR3. The order of the fields is D gene, J gene, clone size, V gene, CDR3 DNA, CDR3 protein. A D gene is named only where the DNA matches it firmly. Expanded clones are given a class, and other clones once, few, many or no size at all.

>-|TRBJ1-5|few|TRBV19
TGTGCCAGTAGGACCGGACGGAGCAATCAGCCCCAGCATTTT
CASRTGRSNQPQHF
>-|TRBJ2-2|-|TRBV19
TGTGCCAGTAGTATGCCATACACCGGGGAGCTGTTTTTT
CASSMPYTGELFF
>TRBD1|TRBJ1-5|few|TRBV2
TGTGCCAGCAGCCCAGCCGGGGGAGGGGGCGCAGTTCAGCCCCAGCATTTT
CASSPAGGGGAVQPQHF
>-|TRBJ1-1|many|TRBV28
TGTGCCAGCAACCTGATGAACACTGAAGCTTTCTTT
CASNLMNTEAFF
>TRBD1|TRBJ1-3|many|TRBV7-6
TGTGCCAGCAGCCCCGGGACAGGGGTCACTGGAAACACCATATATTTT
CASSPGTGVTGNTIYF
>-|TRBJ2-1|many|TRBV3-1
TGTGCCAGCAGCCTTGACGCCAGCTCCTACAATGAGCAGTTCTTC
CASSLDASSYNEQFF
>TRBD2|TRBJ2-1|-|TRBV12-3/TRBV12-4
TGTGCCAGCAGTTACTTAGCCGTAGCGGGAGTCGGGCGTGAGCAGTTCTTC
CASSYLAVAGVGREQFF
>TRBD2|TRBJ2-2|-|TRBV27
TGTGCCAGCAGTTTATCGAGCAGCGGGGTGAACACCGGGGAGCTGTTTTTT
CASSLSSSGVNTGELFF
>-|TRBJ1-5|many|TRBV2
TGTGCCAGCAGTGCAGGGAGCAATCAGCCCCAGCATTTT
CASSAGSNQPQHF
>-|TRBJ2-3|many|TRBV6-1
TGTGCCAGCAGTTCGATCGAGGGGGTCACAGATACGCAGTATTTT
CASSSIEGVTDTQYF
>-|TRBJ2-7|many|TRBV6-1
TGTGCCAGCAGTGAACCCGGGGGAGGAGACGAGCAGTACTTC
CASSEPGGGDEQYF
>-|TRBJ2-3|many|TRBV5-1
TGCGCCAGCAGCTTGGTAGGACAAAGCACAGATACGCAGTATTTT
CASSLVGQSTDTQYF
>TRBD2|TRBJ2-3|-|TRBV29-1
TGCAGCGTCCAACTAGCGGGGACAGATACGCAGTATTTT
CSVQLAGTDTQYF
>-|TRBJ1-2|many|TRBV6-1
TGTGCCAGCAGTGGGACCACTAACTATGGCTACACCTTC
CASSGTTNYGYTF
>-|TRBJ2-1|few|TRBV12-3/TRBV12-4
TGTGCCAGCAGTCCGGGACTGTTCAAGTTGGAGCAGTTCTTC
CASSPGLFKLEQFF
>TRBD2|TRBJ2-1|few|TRBV7-2
TGTGCCAGCAGCCGGACTAGCGGGAGTGTAATCGAGCAGTTCTTC
CASSRTSGSVIEQFF
>-|TRBJ2-3|once|TRBV20-1
TGCAGTGCTAGAGATCACGGAGGGTGGCCCTCAAGGAACGGTTATACGCAGTATTTT
CSARDHGGWPSRNGYTQYF
>-|TRBJ1-5|once|TRBV11-2
TGTGCCAGCAGCCTCCGCGGAGGGAGCAATCAGCCCCAGCATTTT
CASSLRGGSNQPQHF
>TRBD1|TRBJ1-1|many|TRBV10-3
TGTGCCATCAGACTCGGGACAGGGGGAACCATGAACACTGAAGCTTTCTTT
CAIRLGTGGTMNTEAFF
>-|TRBJ1-4|many|TRBV12-5
TGTGCTAGTGGTGGGTTTTCTAATGAAAAACTGTTTTTT
CASGGFSNEKLFF
>TRBD1|TRBJ2-4|-|TRBV6-1
TGTGCCAGCAGCCCCGGACAGGGAGAAAACATTCAGTACTTC
CASSPGQGENIQYF
>-|TRBJ1-6|many|TRBV3-1
TGTGCCAGCAGCCCCTGGACAGCGGGACGTTCACCCCTCCACTTT
CASSPWTAGRSPLHF
>TRBD2|TRBJ2-3|many|TRBV2
TGTGCCAGCAGTGAAGAGGGCGGGAGGACAGATACGCAGTATTTT
CASSEEGGRTDTQYF
>TRBD1|TRBJ2-7|-|TRBV12-3/TRBV12-4
TGTGCCAGCGGTTCTCCCGGGACAGGGGTCGACGAGCAGTACTTC
CASGSPGTGVDEQYF
>TRBD1|TRBJ2-6|-|TRBV20-1
TGCAGTGCCCGGACAGGGGCTGGGGCCAACGTCCTGACTTTC
CSARTGAGANVLTF
>-|TRBJ1-1|many|TRBV13
TGTGCCAGCAGCCGGGAAACTGAAGCTTTCTTT
CASSRETEAFF
>TRBD2|TRBJ2-2|many|TRBV11-2
TGTGCCAGCAGCTCCCGACTAGCGGGAGCCACCGGGGAGCTGTTTTTT
CASSSRLAGATGELFF
>-|TRBJ2-1|few|TRBV20-1
TGCAGTGCTCAGGGCGACTCGCTATACAATGAGCAGTTCTTC
CSAQGDSLYNEQFF
>-|TRBJ2-5|-|TRBV10-1
TGCGCCAGCAGTGAGTCGAGAGGGATCATTCAAGAGACCCAGTACTTC
CASSESRGIIQETQYF
>TRBD2|TRBJ2-1|-|TRBV20-1
TGCAGTGCTAGAGATCCGGGAGGGACTATTAATGAGCAGTTCTTC
CSARDPGGTINEQFF
>-|TRBJ2-1|many|TRBV7-9
TGTGCCAGCAGCTTAGTTCCGGGGTACAATGAGCAGTTCTTC
CASSLVPGYNEQFF
>TRBD1|TRBJ1-2|-|TRBV5-1
TGCGCCAGCAGCTTAAGACAGGGGGCTAACTATGGCTACACCTTC
CASSLRQGANYGYTF
>-|TRBJ2-1|few|TRBV10-3
TGTGCCATCAGTGGAACCCCGCACAATGAGCAGTTCTTC
CAISGTPHNEQFF
>TRBD1|TRBJ1-2|few|TRBV10-2
TGCGCCAGCAGCGAATTGGGACAGGGTAGGGGCTATGGCTACACCTTC
CASSELGQGRGYGYTF
>-|TRBJ2-7|-|TRBV4-1
TGCGCCAGCAGCCCTCAGATGGGTGGTGGGAAATACGAGCAGTACTTC
CASSPQMGGGKYEQYF
>-|TRBJ2-7|few|TRBV20-1
TGCAGTGCCGACAGTCGGGGAACCTACGAGCAGTACTTC
CSADSRGTYEQYF
>TRBD2|TRBJ2-3|many|TRBV7-9
TGTGCCAGCAGCTTAGTTTGGAGCGGGAGGACAGATACGCAGTATTTT
CASSLVWSGRTDTQYF
>-|TRBJ2-1|many|TRBV7-3
TGTGCCAGCGGAAGTCTAGCAAGCTCCTACAATGAGCAGTTCTTC
CASGSLASSYNEQFF
>TRBD2|TRBJ2-5|many|TRBV20-1
TGCAGTGCGGTACTAGCGGGGAAAGAGACCCAGTACTTC
CSAVLAGKETQYF
>TRBD1|TRBJ2-7|-|TRBV12-3/TRBV12-4
TGTGCCAGCAACCGAGGACAGGACCGATACACCGAGCAGTACTTC
CASNRGQDRYTEQYF
>-|TRBJ1-1|many|TRBV7-9
TGTGCCAGCAGCCAACAGTCGGGGAACACTGAAGCTTTCTTT
CASSQQSGNTEAFF
>-|TRBJ2-7|few|TRBV20-1
TGCAGTGCCCCTTATCTATCAGGCGGCGAGCAGTACTTC
CSAPYLSGGEQYF
>TRBD2|TRBJ2-3|-|TRBV5-1
TGCGCCAGCAGCTTGGCAGGACTAGCGGGAGGTGGAGATACGCAGTATTTT
CASSLAGLAGGGDTQYF
>TRBD2|TRBJ2-7|many|TRBV7-6
TGTGCCAGCAGCAAAGGGACTAGCGGGCCGTATTCACTTAGCTCCTACGAGCAGTACTTC
CASSKGTSGPYSLSSYEQYF
>-|TRBJ1-1|few|TRBV11-2
TGTGCCAGCAGTTCATTGACAGGCTGGAGCGCTGAAGCTTCCTTT
CASSSLTGWSAEASF
>TRBD1|TRBJ2-5|few|TRBV9
TGTGCCAGCAGCGCGACCGGGACAGGGGGAGAGACCCAGTACTTC
CASSATGTGGETQYF
>TRBD2|TRBJ2-3|many|TRBV3-1
TGTGCCAGCAGCCAACGGACTAGCGGCACAGATACGCAGTATTTT
CASSQRTSGTDTQYF
>-|TRBJ1-1|many|TRBV7-9
TGTGCCAGCAGCTTACCGCGGAGGGATCCAAAGAACACTGAAGCTTTCTTT
CASSLPRRDPKNTEAFF
>TRBD1|TRBJ2-5|-|TRBV4-1
TGCGCCAGCAGCCGCAGGACAGGGGAACCCCAGTACTTC
CASSRRTGEPQYF
>TRBD2|TRBJ2-7|many|TRBV11-2
TGTGCCAGCAGCTTACTTCGTAGCGGGAGAAGAGGTCGGGCCTACGAGCAGTACTTC
CASSLLRSGRRGRAYEQYF
>-|TRBJ2-5|-|TRBV9
TGTGCCAGCAGCGTAAGTCCGGAAGAGACCCAGTACTTC
CASSVSPEETQYF
>TRBD2|TRBJ2-4|-|TRBV25-1
TGTGCCAGCAGCCAAAGAGCGGGAGACCCCAAAAACATTCAGTACTTC
CASSQRAGDPKNIQYF
>-|TRBJ1-3|-|TRBV19
TGTGCCAGTAGACGGGGGGCAGCCGGAAACACCATATATTTT
CASRRGAAGNTIYF
>-|TRBJ2-7|many|TRBV7-2
TGTGCCAGCAGCTTATGGGGGGAGAGCTCCTACGAGCAGTACTTC
CASSLWGESSYEQYF
>-|TRBJ1-1|few|TRBV5-5
TGTGCCAGCAACACGAGAGGGGAAATGAACACTGAAGCTTTCTTT
CASNTRGEMNTEAFF